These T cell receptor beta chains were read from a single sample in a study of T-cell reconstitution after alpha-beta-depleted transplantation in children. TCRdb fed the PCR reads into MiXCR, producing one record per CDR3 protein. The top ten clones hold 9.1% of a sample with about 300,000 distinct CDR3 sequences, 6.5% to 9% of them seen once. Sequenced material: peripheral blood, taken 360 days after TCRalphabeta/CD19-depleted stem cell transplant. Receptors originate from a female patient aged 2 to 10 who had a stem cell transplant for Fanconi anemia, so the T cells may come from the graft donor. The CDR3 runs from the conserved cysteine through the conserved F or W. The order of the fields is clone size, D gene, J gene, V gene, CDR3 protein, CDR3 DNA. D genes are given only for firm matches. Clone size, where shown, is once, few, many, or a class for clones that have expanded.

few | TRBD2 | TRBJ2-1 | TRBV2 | CASSLRTGLASGEQFF | TGTGCCAGCAGCTTACGTACGGGACTAGCTTCGGGGGAGCAGTTCTTC
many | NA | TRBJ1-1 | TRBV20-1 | CSATKGQAGTEAFF | TGCAGTGCTACCAAGGGCCAGGCGGGCACTGAAGCTTTCTTT
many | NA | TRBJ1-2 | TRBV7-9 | CASSLLAAGYTF | TGTGCCAGCAGCTTATTGGCAGCAGGCTACACCTTC
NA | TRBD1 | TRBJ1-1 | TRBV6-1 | CASSARTGVTEAFF | TGTGCCAGCAGTGCTAGGACAGGGGTCACTGAAGCTTTCTTT
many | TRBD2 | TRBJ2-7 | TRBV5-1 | CASTTQRGGTYEQYF | TGCGCCAGCACCACTCAGCGCGGGGGAACCTACGAGCAGTACTTC
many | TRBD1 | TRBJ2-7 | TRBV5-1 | CASSFRRQGRNEQYF | TGCGCCAGCAGCTTCCGCAGACAGGGTCGCAACGAGCAGTACTTC
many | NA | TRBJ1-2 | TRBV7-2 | CASSARDKYYGYTF | TGTGCCAGCAGCGCAAGGGACAAATACTATGGCTACACCTTC
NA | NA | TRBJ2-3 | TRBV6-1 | CASTRAGRTDTQYF | TGTGCCAGCACCCGAGCGGGTCGTACAGATACGCAGTATTTT
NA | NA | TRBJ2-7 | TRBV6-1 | CASSGYQGPYEQYF | TGTGCCAGCTCGGGGTACCAGGGCCCCTACGAGCAGTACTTC
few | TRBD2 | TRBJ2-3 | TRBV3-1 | CASSQTSSGLGTDTQYF | TGTGCCAGCAGCCAAACATCTAGCGGCCTCGGCACAGATACGCAGTATTTT
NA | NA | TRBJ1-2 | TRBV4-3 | CASSQDPQGDGYTF | TGCGCCAGCAGCCAAGACCCGCAGGGAGATGGCTACACCTTC
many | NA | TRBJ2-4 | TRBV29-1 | CSVALSHNQYF | TGCAGCGTTGCCTTGTCCCACAATCAGTACTTC
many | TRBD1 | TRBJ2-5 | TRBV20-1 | CSAPDRASETQYF | TGCAGTGCTCCTGACAGGGCGTCGGAGACCCAGTACTTC
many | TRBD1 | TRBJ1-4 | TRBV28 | CASRDRAAEKLFF | TGTGCCAGCAGGGACAGGGCGGCTGAAAAACTGTTTTTT
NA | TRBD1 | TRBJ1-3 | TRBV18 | CASSPLTGGENTIYF | TGTGCCAGCTCACCCTTGACAGGGGGCGAAAACACCATATATTTT
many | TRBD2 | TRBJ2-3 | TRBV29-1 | CSVLAGVAADTQYF | TGCAGCGTACTAGCGGGAGTTGCGGCAGATACGCAGTATTTT
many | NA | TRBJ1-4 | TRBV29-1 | CSVVYATNEKLFF | TGCAGCGTTGTGTATGCAACTAATGAAAAACTGTTTTTT
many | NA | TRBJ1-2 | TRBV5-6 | CASSLSRALLWYGYTF | TGTGCCAGCAGCTTGTCAAGGGCGCTTCTTTGGTATGGCTACACCTTC
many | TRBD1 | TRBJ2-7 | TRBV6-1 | CASRLKGAQVEQYF | TGTGCCAGCAGGCTCAAGGGGGCGCAGGTCGAGCAGTACTTC
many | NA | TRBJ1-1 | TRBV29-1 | CSARGSTEAFF | TGCAGCGCTAGGGGTAGCACTGAAGCTTTCTTT
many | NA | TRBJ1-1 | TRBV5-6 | CASSLLRTTIMNTEAFF | TGTGCCAGCAGCTTGTTGAGGACGACTATCATGAACACTGAAGCTTTCTTT
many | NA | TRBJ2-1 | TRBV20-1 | CSARGDTYNEQFF | TGCAGTGCTCGTGGGGACACCTACAATGAGCAGTTCTTC
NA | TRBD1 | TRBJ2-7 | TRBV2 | CASSEDRGIEDEQYF | TGTGCCAGCAGTGAAGACAGGGGTATAGAGGACGAGCAGTACTTC
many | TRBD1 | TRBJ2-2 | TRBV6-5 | CASSRQGLGGELFF | TGTGCCAGCAGTAGACAGGGGTTAGGGGGGGAGCTGTTTTTT
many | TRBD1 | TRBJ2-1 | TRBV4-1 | CASSQSGTGGNEQFF | TGCGCCAGCAGCCAATCCGGGACAGGGGGCAATGAGCAGTTCTTC
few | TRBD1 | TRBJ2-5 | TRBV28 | CATYRGTQETQYF | TGTGCCACCTACAGGGGCACTCAAGAGACCCAGTACTTC
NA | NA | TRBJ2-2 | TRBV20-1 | CSARDRRRGTGELFF | TGCAGTGCTAGAGATAGGCGGAGGGGCACCGGGGAGCTGTTTTTT
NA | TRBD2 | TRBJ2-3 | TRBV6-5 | CASTRLAGGTDTQYF | TGTGCCAGCACTCGACTAGCGGGGGGCACAGATACGCAGTATTTT
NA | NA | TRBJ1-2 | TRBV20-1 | CSATGGGRGSNYGYTF | TGCAGTGCCACGGGAGGAGGGAGAGGATCTAACTATGGCTACACCTTC
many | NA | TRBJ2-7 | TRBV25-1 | CASQSWDGLYEQYF | TGTGCCAGTCAGTCGTGGGACGGGCTCTACGAGCAGTACTTC